This T cell receptor (beta chain) was sequenced in a study of lung T cells in sarcoidosis with Löfgren's syndrome. General study points: Sarcoidosis antigen recognition was only suggested, antigen unidentified. TRAV12-1 and TRBV2 were reportedly most expanded in Löfgren's patients. Multiple Löfgren's syndrome patients reportedly shared TRAV12-1 and TRBV2 CDR3 motifs. In alpha-beta pairs, TRAV12-1 favored TRBV2, and their CDR3s were homologous.

This clonotype was picked up many times. Its antigen is not known. TCRdb ran MiXCR on the reads and lists one entry per CDR3 protein. The table records some 20,000 distinct CDR3 sequences, less than 25% of them present only once. The J segment lost 12 bases and the V segment lost 9 bases, leaving 11 bases of the junction unmatched. Germline V gene lookup returns CDR1 WSHSY and CDR2 SAAADI. The CDR3 is made up of 13 amino acids. The chain recombines TRBV10-2 with TRBJ2-1; 10 nucleotides line up with TRBD1. This TCR came from a human donor with sarcoidosis (Löfgren's syndrome or another form), or a control subject (not recorded which). The sequenced sample was CD4+ T cells from PBMCs. CDR3 sequence (DNA): TGCGCCAGTAGGGGGGGACAGGGGAGTTGGCAGTTCTTC. Translation gives CASRGGQGSWQFF.